These T cell receptor beta chains were read from a single sample in a study of CXCR3-negative and CXCR3-positive naive CD8 T cells. Reanalyzing the 5' RACE reads, TCRdb keeps one entry per CDR3 protein, without DNA. In all, the sample yields under 85,000 distinct CDR3 sequences. The specimen was naive CXCR3- CD8+ T cells from blood. All receptors derive from a human donor in good health. Some clones in this sample may be carry-over from other donors' samples. Each CDR3 is given with its conserved first and last residue. Each record gives: V gene, J gene, CDR3 protein.

V: TRBV5-8
J: TRBJ2-7
CDR3: CASSPGVYEQYF

V: TRBV3-1
J: TRBJ2-7
CDR3: CASSQDWYSSYEQYF

V: TRBV28
J: TRBJ2-7
CDR3: CASSLSGNEQYF

V: TRBV28
J: TRBJ2-2
CDR3: CASTLRAGVDTGELFF

V: TRBV11-2
J: TRBJ2-5
CDR3: CASSPPRVLAGVETQYF

V: TRBV5-1
J: TRBJ2-6
CDR3: CASRGYPGRANVLTF

V: TRBV7-3
J: TRBJ2-5
CDR3: CASSSSGALEETQYF

V: TRBV20-1
J: TRBJ2-1
CDR3: CSASRRGQIYNEQFF

V: TRBV27
J: TRBJ2-7
CDR3: CASRITGVGRFYEQYF

V: TRBV29-1
J: TRBJ2-3
CDR3: CSVDDRGLSSDTQYF

V: TRBV29-1
J: TRBJ2-7
CDR3: CSVETASGVYF

V: TRBV20-1
J: TRBJ2-1
CDR3: CSVWDRGLHEQFF

V: TRBV29-1
J: TRBJ2-5
CDR3: CSVEDPPDTQYF

V: TRBV4-3
J: TRBJ2-1
CDR3: CASSPSIEGTLYNEQFF

V: TRBV4-2
J: TRBJ1-1
CDR3: CASSQDTGNTEAFF

V: TRBV12-3/TRBV12-4
J: TRBJ1-5
CDR3: CASSLLGFQPQHF